These T cell receptor beta chains were read from a single sample in a study of cytomegalovirus exposure and HLA in healthy donors. The assay was immunoSEQ multiplex PCR, and TCRdb's table has in-frame clones only and misses some. The sample holds fewer than 95,000 clones, 65% to 80% seen once. The sequencing input was PBMCs. These receptors all come from a man in his forties in good health and CMV-seronegative. The CDR3 runs from the conserved cysteine through the conserved F or W. Fields, in order: CDR3 protein, CDR3 DNA, clone size, D gene, J gene, V gene. The D gene is left open where the match is weak. Clone size appears in some rows only: once, few, many, or a class for an expanded clone.

CDR3aa: CASSRSSGGVSSYNEQFF
CDR3nt: TGTGCCAGCAGTAGGTCTAGCGGGGGTGTAAGCTCCTACAATGAGCAGTTCTTC
abundance: -
d_gene: TRBD2
j_gene: TRBJ2-1
v_gene: TRBV6-4

CDR3aa: CSGGAGSTDTQYF
CDR3nt: TGCAGCGGTGGAGCGGGGAGCACAGATACGCAGTATTTT
abundance: -
d_gene: TRBD2
j_gene: TRBJ2-3
v_gene: TRBV29-1

CDR3aa: CASSQGQAYEQYF
CDR3nt: TGCGCCAGCAGCCAAGGACAGGCCTACGAGCAGTACTTC
abundance: few
d_gene: -
j_gene: TRBJ2-7
v_gene: TRBV4-1

CDR3aa: CASSSPGDVYTQYF
CDR3nt: TGTGCCAGCAGCTCCCCCGGGGATGTGTACACGCAGTATTTT
abundance: -
d_gene: -
j_gene: TRBJ2-3
v_gene: TRBV7-2

CDR3aa: CASYRWTEAFF
CDR3nt: TGTGCCAGCTACAGGTGGACTGAAGCTTTCTTT
abundance: -
d_gene: -
j_gene: TRBJ1-1
v_gene: TRBV5-8

CDR3aa: CATSSIALGDEEQYF
CDR3nt: TGTGCCACCAGCAGCATTGCTCTAGGAGACGAAGAGCAGTATTTT
abundance: few
d_gene: -
j_gene: TRBJ2-3
v_gene: TRBV15

CDR3aa: CASSLVGGGTEAFF
CDR3nt: TGTGCCAGCAGCTTAGTAGGGGGTGGCACTGAAGCTTTCTTT
abundance: -
d_gene: -
j_gene: TRBJ1-1
v_gene: TRBV7-8

CDR3aa: CASSPMLNTEAFF
CDR3nt: TGTGCCAGTAGCCCTATGCTGAACACTGAAGCTTTCTTT
abundance: -
d_gene: -
j_gene: TRBJ1-1
v_gene: TRBV19

CDR3aa: CASSPRGGSYNSPLHF
CDR3nt: TGTGCCAGCAGTCCGAGGGGGGGCTCCTATAATTCACCCCTCCACTTT
abundance: -
d_gene: -
j_gene: TRBJ1-6
v_gene: TRBV7-6

CDR3aa: CASSQDVGRRRITSYEQYF
CDR3nt: TGCGCCAGCAGCCAAGATGTCGGTAGAAGGCGGATTACTTCCTACGAGCAGTACTTC
abundance: -
d_gene: -
j_gene: TRBJ2-7
v_gene: TRBV4-1

CDR3aa: CTSSQRPQIRDRGRAYGYTF
CDR3nt: TGCACCAGCAGCCAACGCCCACAGATCCGGGACAGGGGGCGCGCCTATGGCTACACCTTC
abundance: -
d_gene: -
j_gene: TRBJ1-2
v_gene: TRBV1

CDR3aa: CASSLARGGGLSYEQYF
CDR3nt: TGTGCCAGCAGCTTAGCGCGTGGAGGGGGCCTCTCCTACGAGCAGTACTTC
abundance: -
d_gene: -
j_gene: TRBJ2-7
v_gene: TRBV7-2

CDR3aa: CAWSGTSGGVETQYF
CDR3nt: TGTGCCTGGAGTGGGACTAGCGGGGGGGTGGAGACCCAGTACTTC
abundance: -
d_gene: TRBD2
j_gene: TRBJ2-5
v_gene: TRBV30

CDR3aa: CASSQVSVNTEAFF
CDR3nt: TGTGCCAGCAGCCAAGTTTCAGTGAACACTGAAGCTTTCTTT
abundance: -
d_gene: -
j_gene: TRBJ1-1
v_gene: TRBV14

CDR3aa: CASSSTSRGRYEQYF
CDR3nt: TGTGCCAGCAGCTCAACATCTAGAGGGCGCTACGAGCAGTACTTC
abundance: once
d_gene: -
j_gene: TRBJ2-7
v_gene: TRBV7-2

CDR3aa: CASSSAGSGDEQYF
CDR3nt: TGTGCCAGCAGCTCCGCGGGGTCCGGGGACGAGCAGTACTTC
abundance: -
d_gene: -
j_gene: TRBJ2-7
v_gene: TRBV5-6

CDR3aa: CASSYSGLAIDTQYF
CDR3nt: TGTGCCAGCAGTTACTCTGGACTAGCCATAGATACGCAGTATTTT
abundance: -
d_gene: TRBD2
j_gene: TRBJ2-3
v_gene: TRBV6-6

CDR3aa: CASRDRSAGELFF
CDR3nt: TGTGCCAGCAGAGACAGGTCTGCCGGGGAGCTGTTTTTT
abundance: -
d_gene: -
j_gene: TRBJ2-2
v_gene: TRBV6-1

CDR3aa: CASSTPGHLSGNTIYF
CDR3nt: TGTGCCAGTAGTACGCCGGGACACCTCTCTGGAAACACCATATATTTT
abundance: -
d_gene: -
j_gene: TRBJ1-3
v_gene: TRBV19

CDR3aa: CASSSGGGNQPQHF
CDR3nt: TGTGCCAGCAGCTCAGGGGGCGGCAATCAGCCCCAGCATTTT
abundance: -
d_gene: TRBD1
j_gene: TRBJ1-5
v_gene: TRBV5-5

CDR3aa: CASSQGKTGSSPLHF
CDR3nt: TGCGCCAGCAGTCAAGGGAAGACGGGAAGTTCACCCCTCCACTTT
abundance: -
d_gene: -
j_gene: TRBJ1-6
v_gene: TRBV4-3

CDR3aa: CASSLQGDAGELFF
CDR3nt: TGCGCCAGCAGCTTACAGGGGGACGCCGGGGAGCTGTTTTTT
abundance: -
d_gene: TRBD1
j_gene: TRBJ2-2
v_gene: TRBV5-1

CDR3aa: CSVYDREGQPQHF
CDR3nt: TGCAGCGTTTACGACAGGGAAGGGCAGCCCCAGCATTTT
abundance: -
d_gene: TRBD1
j_gene: TRBJ1-5
v_gene: TRBV29-1

CDR3aa: CASSFSPGPVGAFF
CDR3nt: TGTGCCAGCAGCTTCTCTCCAGGCCCCGTCGGAGCTTTCTTT
abundance: -
d_gene: -
j_gene: TRBJ1-1
v_gene: TRBV5-5

CDR3aa: CAEQGSGGPDTQYF
CDR3nt: TGTGCAGAGCAGGGTTCGGGGGGGCCCGATACGCAGTATTTT
abundance: -
d_gene: TRBD2
j_gene: TRBJ2-3
v_gene: TRBV6-1